Listed below are T cell receptor beta chains from one sample, sequenced in a study of blood T cell repertoires in COVID-19. Only in-frame clones appear in the TCRdb table, and some are missing; sequencing was by immunoSEQ multiplex PCR. The sample holds under 85,000 clones; around 83% are singletons and the top ten take approximately 5.5%. Sequencing was performed on peripheral blood. These TCRs come from a man older than 75 with acute or convalescent COVID-19. The CDR3 runs from the conserved cysteine through the conserved F or W. D genes are given only for firm matches. Size is omitted from some rows. Given values are once, few, many or a class for expanded clones.

D gene,clone size,J gene,CDR3 length,V gene,CDR3 DNA,CDR3 protein
NA,NA,TRBJ2-2,15,TRBV6-2/TRBV6-3,TGTGCCAGCAGTCCCGGGGGGCTGAACACCGGGGAGCTGTTTTTT,CASSPGGLNTGELFF
NA,NA,TRBJ2-5,16,TRBV7-2,TGTGCCAGCAGCTCCCGTTCACTAGGAGCGGGAGAGACCCAGTACTTC,CASSSRSLGAGETQYF
TRBD2,NA,TRBJ2-5,13,TRBV5-4,TGTGCCAGCAGCTTCGGGAGGGAAGAGACCCAGTACTTC,CASSFGREETQYF
NA,NA,TRBJ1-2,15,TRBV19,TGTGCCAGTAGTGACCGACAGAAACCTAACTATGGCTACACCTTC,CASSDRQKPNYGYTF
NA,NA,TRBJ2-7,13,TRBV9,TGTGCCAGCAGCGTATCAGGGTTCGACGAGCAGTACTTC,CASSVSGFDEQYF
NA,NA,TRBJ2-1,15,TRBV5-1,TGCGCCAGCAGACAGGACGGGAGCTCCTACAATGAGCAGTTCTTC,CASRQDGSSYNEQFF
NA,NA,TRBJ1-4,12,TRBV29-1,TGCAGCGTTGATAGGTCGTCCGGGGAACTGTTTTTT,CSVDRSSGELFF
TRBD2,NA,TRBJ2-5,14,TRBV7-2,TGTGCCAGCAGCTTAGGGCGGGGGGGAGAGACCCAGTACTTC,CASSLGRGGETQYF
NA,few,TRBJ2-7,18,TRBV7-8,TGTGCCAGCAGCCCCCGTACCCGGGTAGCGCCCAGCTCCTACGAGCAGTACTTC,CASSPRTRVAPSSYEQYF
TRBD1,NA,TRBJ1-1,14,TRBV18,TGTGCCAGCTCAGCGGGACAGTTGAGTACTGAAGCTTTCTTT,CASSAGQLSTEAFF
NA,NA,TRBJ1-4,15,TRBV6-5,TGTGCCAGCAGTTACTCAGGGGCAACTAATGAAAAACTGTTTTTT,CASSYSGATNEKLFF
TRBD1,NA,TRBJ1-6,18,TRBV3-1/TRBV3-2,TGTGCCAGCAGCCAAGGAGGGGGACAGAGCTCCTATAATTCACCCCTCCACTTT,CASSQGGGQSSYNSPLHF
TRBD1,NA,TRBJ1-1,15,TRBV30,TGTGCCTGGAGTGTATCGGACAGGGAACTATCAGGAGCTTTCTTT,CAWSVSDRELSGAFF
NA,NA,TRBJ2-6,15,TRBV7-2,TGTGCCAGCAGCGAATCAGGGGCCGGGGCCAACGTCCTGACTTTC,CASSESGAGANVLTF
NA,NA,TRBJ1-2,12,TRBV7-9,TGTGCCAGCGACAGCCTCTACTATGGCTACACCTTC,CASDSLYYGYTF
TRBD2,NA,TRBJ2-3,17,TRBV7-9,TGTGCCAGCAGCTTAGTTAAGGGACTAGCGGGAGTACATACGCAGTATTTT,CASSLVKGLAGVHTQYF
TRBD2,NA,TRBJ2-3,16,TRBV6-4,TGTGCCAGCAGTGACTCGCCTAGCGGGAGAACAGATACGCAGTATTTT,CASSDSPSGRTDTQYF